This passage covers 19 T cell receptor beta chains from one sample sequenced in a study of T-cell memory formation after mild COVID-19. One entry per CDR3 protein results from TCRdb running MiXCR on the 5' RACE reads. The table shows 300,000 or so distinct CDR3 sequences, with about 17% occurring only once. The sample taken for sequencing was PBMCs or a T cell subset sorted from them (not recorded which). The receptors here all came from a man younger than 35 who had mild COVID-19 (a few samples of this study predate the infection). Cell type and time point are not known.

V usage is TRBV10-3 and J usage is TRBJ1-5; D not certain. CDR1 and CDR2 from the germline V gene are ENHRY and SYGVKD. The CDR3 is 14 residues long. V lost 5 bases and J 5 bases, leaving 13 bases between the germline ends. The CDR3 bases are TGTGCCATCAGTTCCCTCGGCGGGGATCAGCCCCAGCATTTT. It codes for CAISSLGGDQPQHF.

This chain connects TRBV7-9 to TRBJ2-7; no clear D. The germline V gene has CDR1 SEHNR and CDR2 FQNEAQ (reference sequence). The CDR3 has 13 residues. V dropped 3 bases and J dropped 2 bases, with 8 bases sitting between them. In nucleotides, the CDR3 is TGTGCCAGCAGCTTCGGGCAAACCTACGAGCAGTACTTC. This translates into CASSFGQTYEQYF.

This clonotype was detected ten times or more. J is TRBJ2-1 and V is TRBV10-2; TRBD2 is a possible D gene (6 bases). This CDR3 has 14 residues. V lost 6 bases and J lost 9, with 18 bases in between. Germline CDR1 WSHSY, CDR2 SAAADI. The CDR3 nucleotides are TGCGCCAGCAGGGAGGGTAATACCCTTAGTGAGCAGTTCTTC. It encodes CASREGNTLSEQFF.

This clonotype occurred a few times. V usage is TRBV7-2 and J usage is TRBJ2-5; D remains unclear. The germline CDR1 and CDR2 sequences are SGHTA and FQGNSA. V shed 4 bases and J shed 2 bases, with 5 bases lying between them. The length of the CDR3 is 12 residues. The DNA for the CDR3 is TGTGCCAGCAGCTCTATACAAGAGACCCAGTACTTC. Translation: CASSSIQETQYF.

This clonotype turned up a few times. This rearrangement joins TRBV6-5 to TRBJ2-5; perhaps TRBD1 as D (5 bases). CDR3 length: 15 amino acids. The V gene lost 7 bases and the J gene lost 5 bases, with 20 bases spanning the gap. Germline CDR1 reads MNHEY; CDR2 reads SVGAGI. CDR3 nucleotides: TGTGCCAGCACCCAGCAGGGTGGATTACAGGAGACCCAGTACTTC. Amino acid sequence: CASTQQGGLQETQYF.

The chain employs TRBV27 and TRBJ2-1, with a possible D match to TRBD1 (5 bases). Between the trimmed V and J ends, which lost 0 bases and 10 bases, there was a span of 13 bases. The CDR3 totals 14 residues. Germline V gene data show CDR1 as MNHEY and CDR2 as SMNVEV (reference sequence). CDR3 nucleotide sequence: TGTGCCAGCAGTTTATCGATTAGGGGTGGGGAGCAGTTCTTC. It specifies CASSLSIRGGEQFF.

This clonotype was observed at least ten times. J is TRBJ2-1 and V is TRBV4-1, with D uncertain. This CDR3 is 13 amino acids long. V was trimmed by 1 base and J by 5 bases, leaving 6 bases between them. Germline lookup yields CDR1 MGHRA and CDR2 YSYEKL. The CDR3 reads CASSQVLDNEQFF. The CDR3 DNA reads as TGCGCCAGCAGCCAAGTTTTAGACAATGAGCAGTTCTTC.

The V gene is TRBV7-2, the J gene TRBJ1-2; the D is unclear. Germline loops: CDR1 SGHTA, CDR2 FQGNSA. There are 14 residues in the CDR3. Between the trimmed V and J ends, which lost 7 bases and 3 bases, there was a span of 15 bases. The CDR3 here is CASTFQVADYGYTF. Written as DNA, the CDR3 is TGTGCCAGCACCTTCCAGGTGGCAGACTATGGCTACACCTTC.

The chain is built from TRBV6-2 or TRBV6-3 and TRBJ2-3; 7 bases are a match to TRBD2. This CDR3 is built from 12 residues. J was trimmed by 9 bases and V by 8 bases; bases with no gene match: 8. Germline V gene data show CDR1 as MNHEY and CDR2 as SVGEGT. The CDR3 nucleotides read TGTGCCAGCTGGCAGCGGGGAAAAACGCAGTATTTT. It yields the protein CASWQRGKTQYF.

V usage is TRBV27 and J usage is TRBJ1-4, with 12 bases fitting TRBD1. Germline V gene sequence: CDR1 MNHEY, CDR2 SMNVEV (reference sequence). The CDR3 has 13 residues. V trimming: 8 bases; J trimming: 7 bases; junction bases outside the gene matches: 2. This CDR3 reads CASGDRGPEKLFF. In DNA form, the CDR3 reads TGTGCCAGCGGGGACAGGGGGCCTGAAAAACTGTTTTTT.

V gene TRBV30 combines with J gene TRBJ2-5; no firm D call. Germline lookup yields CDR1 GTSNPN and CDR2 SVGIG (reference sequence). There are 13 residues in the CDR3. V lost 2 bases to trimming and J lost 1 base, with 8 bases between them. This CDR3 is CAWSKGSQETQYF. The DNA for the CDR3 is TGTGCCTGGAGTAAAGGGTCCCAAGAGACCCAGTACTTC.

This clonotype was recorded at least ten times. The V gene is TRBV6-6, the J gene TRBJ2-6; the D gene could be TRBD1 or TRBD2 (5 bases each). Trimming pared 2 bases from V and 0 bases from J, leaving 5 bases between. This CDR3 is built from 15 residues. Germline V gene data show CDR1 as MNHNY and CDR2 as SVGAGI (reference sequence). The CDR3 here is CASSYGGSGANVLTF. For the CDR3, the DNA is TGTGCCAGCAGTTACGGGGGCTCTGGGGCCAACGTCCTGACTTTC.

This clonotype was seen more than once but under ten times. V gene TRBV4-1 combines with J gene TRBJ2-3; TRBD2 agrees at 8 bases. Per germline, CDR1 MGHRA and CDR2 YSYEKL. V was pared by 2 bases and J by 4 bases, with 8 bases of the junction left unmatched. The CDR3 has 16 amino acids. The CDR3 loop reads CASSQSGLAVSDTQYF. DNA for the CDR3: TGCGCCAGCAGCCAATCCGGACTAGCCGTATCAGATACGCAGTATTTT.

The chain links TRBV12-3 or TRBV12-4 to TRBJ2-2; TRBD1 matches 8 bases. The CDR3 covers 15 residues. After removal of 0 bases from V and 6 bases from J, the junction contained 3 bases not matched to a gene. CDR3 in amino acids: CASSLALRGPGELFF. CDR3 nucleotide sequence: TGTGCCAGCAGTTTAGCGCTCAGGGGGCCCGGGGAGCTGTTTTTT.

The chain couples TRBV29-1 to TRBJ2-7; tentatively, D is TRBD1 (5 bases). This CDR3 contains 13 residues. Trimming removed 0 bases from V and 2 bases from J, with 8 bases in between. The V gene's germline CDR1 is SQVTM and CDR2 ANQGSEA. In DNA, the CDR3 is TGCAGCGTTGAAGACAGGGTGACCTACGAGCAGTACGTC. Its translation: CSVEDRVTYEQYV.

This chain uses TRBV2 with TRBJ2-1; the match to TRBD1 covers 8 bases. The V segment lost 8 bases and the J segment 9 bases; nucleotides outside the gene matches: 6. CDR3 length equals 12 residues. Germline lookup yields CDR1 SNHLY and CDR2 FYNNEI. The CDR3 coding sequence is TGTGCCAGCGCGGACAGGGCCGCTGAGCAGTTCTTC. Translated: CASADRAAEQFF.

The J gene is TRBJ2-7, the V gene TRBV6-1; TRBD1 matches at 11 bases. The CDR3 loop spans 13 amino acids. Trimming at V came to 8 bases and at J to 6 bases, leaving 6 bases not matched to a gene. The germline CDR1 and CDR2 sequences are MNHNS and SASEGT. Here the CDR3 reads CASRAGTGGEQYV. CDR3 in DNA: TGTGCCAGCCGGGCCGGGACAGGGGGCGAGCAGTACGTC.

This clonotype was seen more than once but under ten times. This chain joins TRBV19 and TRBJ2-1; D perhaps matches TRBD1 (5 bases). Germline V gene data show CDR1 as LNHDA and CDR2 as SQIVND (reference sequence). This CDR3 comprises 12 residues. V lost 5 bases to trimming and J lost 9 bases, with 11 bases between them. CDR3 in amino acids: CASSSWGSEQFF. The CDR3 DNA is TGTGCCAGTAGTTCTTGGGGCAGTGAGCAGTTCTTC.

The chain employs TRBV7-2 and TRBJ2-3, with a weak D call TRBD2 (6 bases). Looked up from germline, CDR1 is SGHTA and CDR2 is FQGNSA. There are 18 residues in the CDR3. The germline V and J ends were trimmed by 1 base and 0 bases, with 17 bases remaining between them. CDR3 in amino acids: CASSLGPPAGTSTDTQYF. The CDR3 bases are TGTGCCAGCAGCTTAGGCCCCCCGGCGGGGACTAGCACAGATACGCAGTATTTT.